Listed below are T cell receptor beta chains from one sample, sequenced in a study of T cell repertoires in cytomegalovirus infection. TCRdb re-called the reads through MiXCR, storing one row per CDR3 protein. The table has some 560,000 distinct CDR3 sequences, almost 40% seen once. These TCRs are of unknown antigen specificity. The sample consisted of cultured PBMCs, taken from culture after CMV antigen stimulation. Receptors were obtained from a human donor in good health (CMV status not recorded). Some clones in this sample may be carry-over from other donors' samples. Both conserved end residues are part of each CDR3.

CDR3aa: CASSRSGTGIYGYTF
j_gene: TRBJ1-2
v_gene: TRBV6-2/TRBV6-3

CDR3aa: CSARHTGPPSYNEQFF
j_gene: TRBJ2-1
v_gene: TRBV20-1

CDR3aa: CASSPLRRGVFDTQYF
j_gene: TRBJ2-3
v_gene: TRBV28

CDR3aa: CASRTQSGPHSPLHF
j_gene: TRBJ1-6
v_gene: TRBV6-5

CDR3aa: CASSLRDYLYNEQFF
j_gene: TRBJ2-1
v_gene: TRBV4-1

CDR3aa: CASSILPGQGTTWNNEQFF
j_gene: TRBJ2-1
v_gene: TRBV19

CDR3aa: CSAITLGGAYGYTF
j_gene: TRBJ1-2
v_gene: TRBV20-1

CDR3aa: CASSLSGLAGVGGETQYF
j_gene: TRBJ2-5
v_gene: TRBV7-2

CDR3aa: CASSLVAGRTGELFF
j_gene: TRBJ2-2
v_gene: TRBV5-6

CDR3aa: CASSGGRVMNTEAFF
j_gene: TRBJ1-1
v_gene: TRBV12-3/TRBV12-4

CDR3aa: CASSLVGGASQSSEQFF
j_gene: TRBJ2-1
v_gene: TRBV28

CDR3aa: CASSLARNYEQYF
j_gene: TRBJ2-7
v_gene: TRBV7-2

CDR3aa: CASSLWGQPEAYTF
j_gene: TRBJ1-2
v_gene: TRBV6-2/TRBV6-3

CDR3aa: CASSLTVQNIQYF
j_gene: TRBJ2-4
v_gene: TRBV12-3/TRBV12-4

CDR3aa: CASSPGQGLSYEQYF
j_gene: TRBJ2-7
v_gene: TRBV6-1

CDR3aa: CSARRGPYSNQPQHF
j_gene: TRBJ1-5
v_gene: TRBV20-1

CDR3aa: CASGLDSYNEQFF
j_gene: TRBJ2-1
v_gene: TRBV12-5

CDR3aa: CASLGAGQPQHF
j_gene: TRBJ1-5
v_gene: TRBV28

CDR3aa: CASSAPGQGHETQYF
j_gene: TRBJ2-5
v_gene: TRBV12-3/TRBV12-4

CDR3aa: CASIRGQGNSPLHF
j_gene: TRBJ1-6
v_gene: TRBV7-9

CDR3aa: CASIKGPSGATTDTQYF
j_gene: TRBJ2-3
v_gene: TRBV12-3/TRBV12-4

CDR3aa: CSAREGQAESTEAFF
j_gene: TRBJ1-1
v_gene: TRBV20-1

CDR3aa: CASSQEGGQETQYF
j_gene: TRBJ2-5
v_gene: TRBV4-1

CDR3aa: CAGRSGIYTDTQYF
j_gene: TRBJ2-3
v_gene: TRBV6-2/TRBV6-3

CDR3aa: CASTPLTGGETQYF
j_gene: TRBJ2-5
v_gene: TRBV2

CDR3aa: CASSPLGTTGELFF
j_gene: TRBJ2-2
v_gene: TRBV7-4

CDR3aa: CASSLLGTAAYNEQFF
j_gene: TRBJ2-1
v_gene: TRBV7-2

CDR3aa: CASSQRDFSYEQYF
j_gene: TRBJ2-7
v_gene: TRBV23-1

CDR3aa: CASTYGQGGGGYTF
j_gene: TRBJ1-2
v_gene: TRBV12-3/TRBV12-4

CDR3aa: CASSFGLALSYEQYF
j_gene: TRBJ2-7
v_gene: TRBV12-3/TRBV12-4

CDR3aa: CASSSPDASKGEQFF
j_gene: TRBJ2-1
v_gene: TRBV7-6